The next 5 T cell receptor beta chains were all read from a single sample in a study of shared clonotypes between healthy human individuals. Only in-frame clones appear in the TCRdb table, and some are missing; sequencing was by immunoSEQ multiplex PCR. The sample contains some 2.1 million clones, about 95% of which appear only once. The naive CD8 population came from CD45RO-negative cells selected for CCR7, without terminally differentiated effector memory CD45RA+ cells. The sequenced material came from naive CD8+ T cells sorted from blood. These receptors were obtained from a man younger than 35 in good health.

This chain joins TRBV25-1 and TRBJ2-7; D gene uncertain. Deletions cut 1 base from V and 3 bases from J, with 7 bases between. Per the germline V gene, CDR1 is MGHDK and CDR2 is SYGVNS. This CDR3 has 13 amino acids. For the CDR3, the DNA is TGTGCCAGCAGTGAATCAGATAACTACGAGCAGTACTTC. The encoded protein is CASSESDNYEQYF.

This clone has just a few counts. V gene TRBV28 combines with J gene TRBJ1-2; D call uncertain. The germline V gene has CDR1 MDHEN and CDR2 SYDVKM. The CDR3 consists of 13 residues. Trimming took 5 bases from V and 0 from J, leaving 7 bases between them. CDR3 protein: CASSGSANYGYTF. The CDR3 region has the DNA TGTGCCAGCAGTGGATCAGCTAACTATGGCTACACCTTC.

In DNA form, the CDR3 reads TGTGCCAGCAGCCCAAGCGGGAGGGCAGATGAGCAGTTCTTC. Translated: CASSPSGRADEQFF. The chain combines TRBV7-9 with TRBJ2-1; 10 positions agree with TRBD2. From germline, CDR1 is SEHNR and CDR2 FQNEAQ (reference sequence). The CDR3 sequence is 14 residues long. The junction had 6 bases not matched to a gene; V was cut back by 5 bases and J by 8 bases.

V gene TRBV27 combines with J gene TRBJ2-2; D ambiguous. V dropped 7 bases and J dropped 5 bases, with 11 bases sitting between them. Per the germline V gene, CDR1 is MNHEY and CDR2 is SMNVEV (reference sequence). The CDR3 totals 13 residues. CDR3 sequence (DNA): TGTGCCAGCATGGATCACTGGACCGGGGAGCTGTTTTTT. This codes for CASMDHWTGELFF.

This rearrangement joins TRBV4-1 to TRBJ1-6, with 8 nucleotides matching TRBD1. Germline CDR1 is MGHRA and CDR2 is YSYEKL. V dropped 3 bases and J dropped 2; count of bases not matched to a gene: 3. There are 16 residues in the CDR3. This CDR3 is CASSQQGATYNSPLHF. The CDR3 bases are TGCGCCAGCAGCCAGCAGGGGGCGACCTATAATTCACCCCTCCACTTT.